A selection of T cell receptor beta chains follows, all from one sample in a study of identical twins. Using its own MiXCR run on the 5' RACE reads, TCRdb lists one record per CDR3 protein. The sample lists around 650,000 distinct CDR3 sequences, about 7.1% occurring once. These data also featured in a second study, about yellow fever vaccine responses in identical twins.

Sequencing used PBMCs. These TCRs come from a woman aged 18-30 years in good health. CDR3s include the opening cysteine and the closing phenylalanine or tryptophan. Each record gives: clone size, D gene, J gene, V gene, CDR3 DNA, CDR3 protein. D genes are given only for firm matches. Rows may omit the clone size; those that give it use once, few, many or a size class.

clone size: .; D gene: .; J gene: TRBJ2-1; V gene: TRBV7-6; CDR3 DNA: TGTGCCAGCAGCGCCCAGGGGTTGTCCTACAATGAGCAGTTCTTC; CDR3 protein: CASSAQGLSYNEQFF
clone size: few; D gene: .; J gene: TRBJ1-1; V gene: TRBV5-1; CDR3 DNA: TGCGCCAGCAGCTCGCAGGGGTCTGGAATGAACACTGAAGCTTTCTTT; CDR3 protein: CASSSQGSGMNTEAFF
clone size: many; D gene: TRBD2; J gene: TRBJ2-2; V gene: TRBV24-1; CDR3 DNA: TGTGCCACCAGCCAGGGACTAAACACCGGGGAGCTGTTTTTT; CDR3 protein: CATSQGLNTGELFF
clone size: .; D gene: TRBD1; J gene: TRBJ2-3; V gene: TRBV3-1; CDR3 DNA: TGTGCCATCAGACTACCCCGGGACAGCAGTCTCGTTACAGATACGCAGTATTTT; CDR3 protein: CAIRLPRDSSLVTDTQYF
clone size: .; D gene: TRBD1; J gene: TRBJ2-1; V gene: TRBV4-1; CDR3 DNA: TGCGCCACCGGGACAGGGTTCCACAATGAGCAGTTCTTC; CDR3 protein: CATGTGFHNEQFF
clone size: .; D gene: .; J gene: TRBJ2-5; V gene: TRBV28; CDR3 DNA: TGTGCCAGCAGTTTGACAGGGACTGTTACCCAAGAGACCCAGTACTTC; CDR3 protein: CASSLTGTVTQETQYF
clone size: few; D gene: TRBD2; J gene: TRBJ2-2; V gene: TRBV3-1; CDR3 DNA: TGTGCCAGCAGCCAAGGGTACAGTACTAGCGGGAGTTCTCCCGGGGAGCTGTTTTTT; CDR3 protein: CASSQGYSTSGSSPGELFF
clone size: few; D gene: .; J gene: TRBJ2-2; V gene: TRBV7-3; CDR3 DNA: TGTGCCAGCAGCTTACAGTTCCCCGGGGAGCTGTTTTTT; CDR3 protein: CASSLQFPGELFF
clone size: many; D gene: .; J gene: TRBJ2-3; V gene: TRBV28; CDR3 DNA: TGTGCCAGCAGTTTTCCAGGTAGCACAGATACGCAGTATTTT; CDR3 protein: CASSFPGSTDTQYF
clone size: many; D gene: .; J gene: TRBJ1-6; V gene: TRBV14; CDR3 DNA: TGTGCCAGCAGCCAAGAGGGGGATTCACCCCTCCACTTT; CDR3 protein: CASSQEGDSPLHF
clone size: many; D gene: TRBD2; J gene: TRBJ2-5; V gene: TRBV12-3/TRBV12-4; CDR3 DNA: TGTGCCAGCAGGCCCAGCGGGAGCGGCCAAGAGACCCAGTACTTC; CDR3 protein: CASRPSGSGQETQYF
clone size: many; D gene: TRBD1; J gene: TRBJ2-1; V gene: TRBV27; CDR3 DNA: TGTGCCAGCAGATCAAGGGACAGGGTCAATGAGCAGTTCTTC; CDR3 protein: CASRSRDRVNEQFF
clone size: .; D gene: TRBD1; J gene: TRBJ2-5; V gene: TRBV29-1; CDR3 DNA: TGCAGCGTTGGGACAGGCGGTGGGGAGACCCAGTACTTC; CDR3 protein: CSVGTGGGETQYF
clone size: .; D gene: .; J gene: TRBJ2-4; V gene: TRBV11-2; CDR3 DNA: TGTGCCAGCAGCCCGGACCCGCAAAACATTCAGTACTTC; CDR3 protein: CASSPDPQNIQYF
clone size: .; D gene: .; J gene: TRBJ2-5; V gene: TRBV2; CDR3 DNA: TGTGCCAGCCAAGCAATGTACCAAGAGACCCAGTACTTC; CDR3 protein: CASQAMYQETQYF
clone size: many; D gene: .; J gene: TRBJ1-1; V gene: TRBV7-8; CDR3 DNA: TGTGCCAGCAGCTTACACCGGGACGGAATGAACACTGAAGCTTTCTTT; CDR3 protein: CASSLHRDGMNTEAFF
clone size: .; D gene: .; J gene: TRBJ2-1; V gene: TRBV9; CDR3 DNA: TGTGCCAGCAGCGTGGCACAGGGCGGGGGCTACAATGAGCAGTTCTTC; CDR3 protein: CASSVAQGGGYNEQFF
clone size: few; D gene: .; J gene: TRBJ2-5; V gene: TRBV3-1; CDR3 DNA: TGTGCCAGCAGCCAAGTTGGGTCGTTGGGGGAGACCCAGTACTTC; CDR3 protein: CASSQVGSLGETQYF
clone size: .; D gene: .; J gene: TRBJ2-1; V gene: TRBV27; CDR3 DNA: TGTGCCAGCAGTTTTGGGTCCCGGGTAAATGAGCAGTTCTTC; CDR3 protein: CASSFGSRVNEQFF
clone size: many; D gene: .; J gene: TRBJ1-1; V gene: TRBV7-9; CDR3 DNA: TGTGCCAGCAGCCGAAAAACAGAAGAAGCTTTCTTT; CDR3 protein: CASSRKTEEAFF
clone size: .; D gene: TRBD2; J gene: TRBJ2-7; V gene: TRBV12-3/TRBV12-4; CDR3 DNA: TGTGCCAGCTGTTTCTTCCGGACTAGCGGGAGGGCTGGCCGGGAGCAGTACTTC; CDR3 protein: CASCFFRTSGRAGREQYF
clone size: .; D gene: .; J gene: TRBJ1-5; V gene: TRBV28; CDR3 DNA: TGTGCCAGCAGTTTCTCTGTCGGGGGATCGGCCCAGCATTTT; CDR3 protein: CASSFSVGGSAQHF
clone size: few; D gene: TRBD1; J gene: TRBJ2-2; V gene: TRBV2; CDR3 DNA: TGTGCCAGGGGACAGGGGTCAAAGAACACCGGGGAGCTGTTTTTT; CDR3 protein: CARGQGSKNTGELFF
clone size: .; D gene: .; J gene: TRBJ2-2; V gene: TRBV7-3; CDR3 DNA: TGTGCCAGCAGCTTAATGCCCCAAAACACCGGGGAGCTGTTTTTT; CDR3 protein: CASSLMPQNTGELFF
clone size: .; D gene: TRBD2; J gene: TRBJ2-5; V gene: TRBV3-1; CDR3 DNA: TGTGCCTGCTGCAAAGAGGGCGGAAGCGGGAGGGGAATAGAGACCCAGTACTTC; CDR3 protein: CACCKEGGSGRGIETQYF